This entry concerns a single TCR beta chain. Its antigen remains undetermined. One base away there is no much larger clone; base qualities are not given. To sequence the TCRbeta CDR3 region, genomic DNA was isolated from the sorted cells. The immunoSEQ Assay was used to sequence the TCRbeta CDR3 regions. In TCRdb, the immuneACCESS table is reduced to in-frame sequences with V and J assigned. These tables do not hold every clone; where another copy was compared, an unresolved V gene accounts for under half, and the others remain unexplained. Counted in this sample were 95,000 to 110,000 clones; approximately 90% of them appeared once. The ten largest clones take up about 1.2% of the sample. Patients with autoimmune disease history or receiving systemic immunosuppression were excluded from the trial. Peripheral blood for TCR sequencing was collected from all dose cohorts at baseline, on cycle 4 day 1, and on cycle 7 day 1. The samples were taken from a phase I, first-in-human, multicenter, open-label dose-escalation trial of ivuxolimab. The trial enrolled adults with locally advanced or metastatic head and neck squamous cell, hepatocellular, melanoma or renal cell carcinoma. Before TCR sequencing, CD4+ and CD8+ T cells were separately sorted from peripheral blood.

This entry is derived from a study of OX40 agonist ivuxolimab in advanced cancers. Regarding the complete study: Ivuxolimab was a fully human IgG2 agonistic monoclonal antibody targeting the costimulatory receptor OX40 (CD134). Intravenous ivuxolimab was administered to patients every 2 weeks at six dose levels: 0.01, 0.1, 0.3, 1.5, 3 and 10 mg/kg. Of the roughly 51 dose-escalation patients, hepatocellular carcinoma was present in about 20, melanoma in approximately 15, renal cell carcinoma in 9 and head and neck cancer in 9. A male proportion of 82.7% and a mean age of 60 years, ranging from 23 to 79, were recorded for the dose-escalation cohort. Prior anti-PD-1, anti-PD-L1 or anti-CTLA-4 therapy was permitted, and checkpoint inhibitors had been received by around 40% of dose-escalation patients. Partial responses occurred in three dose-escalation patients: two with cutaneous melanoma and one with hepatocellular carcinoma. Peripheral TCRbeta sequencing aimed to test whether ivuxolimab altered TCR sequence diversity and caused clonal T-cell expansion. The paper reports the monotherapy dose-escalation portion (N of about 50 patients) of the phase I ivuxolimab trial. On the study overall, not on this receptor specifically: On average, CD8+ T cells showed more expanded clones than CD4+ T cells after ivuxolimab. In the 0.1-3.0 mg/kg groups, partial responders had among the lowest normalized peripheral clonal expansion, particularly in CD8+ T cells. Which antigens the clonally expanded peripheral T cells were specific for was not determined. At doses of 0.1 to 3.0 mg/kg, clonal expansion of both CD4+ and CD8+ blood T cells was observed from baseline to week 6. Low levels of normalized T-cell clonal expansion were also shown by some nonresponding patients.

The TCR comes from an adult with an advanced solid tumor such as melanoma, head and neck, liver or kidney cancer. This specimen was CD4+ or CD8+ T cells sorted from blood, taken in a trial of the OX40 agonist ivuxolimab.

The CDR3 region reads CASSVVNSYNEQFF. Here is the DNA: TGCGCCAGCAGCGTCGTCAACTCCTACAATGAGCAGTTCTTC. This sequence uses TRBV5-1 and TRBJ2-1; the D gene cannot be resolved reliably. From the cysteine up to the phenylalanine, the CDR3 has a length of 14 residues. Only the CDR3 region is kept as DNA, spanning 42 bases read in frame from base 1. CDR1 and CDR2, looked up from the germline V gene, are SGHRS and YFSETQ. Trimming at the junction amounts to 4 bases on V and 0 bases on J, and the germline ends lie 8 bases apart.